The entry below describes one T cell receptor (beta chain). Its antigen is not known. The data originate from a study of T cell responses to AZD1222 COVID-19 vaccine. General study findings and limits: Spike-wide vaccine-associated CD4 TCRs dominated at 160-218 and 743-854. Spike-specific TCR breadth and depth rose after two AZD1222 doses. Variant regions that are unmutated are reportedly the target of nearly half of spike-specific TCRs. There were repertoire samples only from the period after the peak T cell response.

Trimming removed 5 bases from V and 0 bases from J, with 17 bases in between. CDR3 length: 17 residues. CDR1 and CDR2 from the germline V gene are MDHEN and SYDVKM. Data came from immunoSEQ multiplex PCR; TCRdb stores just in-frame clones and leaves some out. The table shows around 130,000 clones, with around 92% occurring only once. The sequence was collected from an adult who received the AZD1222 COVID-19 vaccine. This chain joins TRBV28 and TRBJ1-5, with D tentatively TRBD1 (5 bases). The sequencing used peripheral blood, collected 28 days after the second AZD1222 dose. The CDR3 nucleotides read TGTGCCAGCAGTACCCCCGGGGCAGGGAATAGCAATCAGCCCCAGCATTTT. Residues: CASSTPGAGNSNQPQHF.